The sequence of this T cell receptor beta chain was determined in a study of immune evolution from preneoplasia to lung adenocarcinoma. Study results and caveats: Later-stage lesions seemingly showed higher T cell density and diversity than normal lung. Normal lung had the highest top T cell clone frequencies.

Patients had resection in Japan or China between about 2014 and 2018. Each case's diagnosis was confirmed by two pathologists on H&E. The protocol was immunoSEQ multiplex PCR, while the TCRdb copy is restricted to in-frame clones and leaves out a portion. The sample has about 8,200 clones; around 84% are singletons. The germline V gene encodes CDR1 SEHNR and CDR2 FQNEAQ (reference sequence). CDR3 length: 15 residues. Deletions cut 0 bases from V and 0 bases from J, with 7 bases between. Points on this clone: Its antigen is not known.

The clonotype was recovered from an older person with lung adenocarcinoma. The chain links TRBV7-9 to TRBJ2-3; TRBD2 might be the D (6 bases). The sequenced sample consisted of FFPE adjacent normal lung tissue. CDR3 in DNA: TGTGCCAGCAGCTTAGCGGGGGGAAGCACAGATACGCAGTATTTT. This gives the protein CASSLAGGSTDTQYF.